This T cell receptor (beta chain) comes out of a study of CD8+ T cells in alopecia areata listed by TCRdb under 2018. At the level of the whole study: Treated patients were enrolled in an open-label pilot trial of oral tofacitinib, 5 to 10 mg twice daily, for moderate-to-severe alopecia areata. Tofacitinib was given for 6 to 18 months, followed by 6 months of follow-up off drug to assess delayed response and recurrence. The SALT score, which quantifies the percentage of affected scalp surface area, was used to measure disease severity in treated patients. High-throughput TCRbeta sequencing was used to examine T cell clonal expansion in alopecia areata in both the C3H/HeJ mouse model and human patients. In humans, TCRbeta sequencing was performed on scalp tissue and on sorted CD4+ and CD8+ peripheral blood T cells from healthy controls and from patients with patchy or totalis/universalis alopecia areata. Patients on tofacitinib were biopsied at baseline and after 4 and 24 weeks of treatment, and several of the patients also had a later scalp biopsy. Clonality in the scalp was compared among normal scalp (n=4), patchy alopecia areata scalp (n=8), and alopecia totalis/universalis scalp (n=8). RNA was extracted with the PAXgene miRNA kit for fixed scalp, the miRNeasy kit for PBMCs, and the RNeasy kit for mouse skin. Amplification of TCRbeta CDR3 regions was done by immunoSEQ multiplex PCR using 35 Vbeta forward primers and 13 Jbeta reverse primers. Here is what the overall study found, with its caveats: Lesional scalp, especially in alopecia totalis/universalis, showed higher clonality and more expanded CD8+ clones than normal scalp, suggesting antigenic drive. TCR sequences shared between patients were less clear than in mice, possibly partly because of HLA diversity in the patient population. During tofacitinib treatment, many expanded lesional clones stuck around in both scalp and blood, and this persistence may partly explain why relapse happens after treatment is stopped. Scalp clonality and the number of expanded CD8+ clones among the top 100 scalp clones were significantly decreased by tofacitinib. Unlike mouse skin, which is dominated by gammadelta T cells, normal human skin has resident alphabeta T cells that are also sequenced, and this complicates analysis of the scalp TCR repertoire. The treated cohort was small, with a single nonresponder, so links between baseline CD8+ expansion and response need larger studies.

The library relied on the immunoSEQ multiplex PCR assay. RNA was extracted from all samples and reverse transcribed into cDNA, which served as template for TCR sequencing. SuperScript III was used to make first-strand cDNA, primed with a 2:1 mix of oligo-dT and random hexamers. Amplification bias was assessed with a synthetic immune receptor repertoire, and residual bias was removed computationally. In the authors' own workflow: After raw reads were preprocessed to remove errors, the CDR3 was defined following IMGT conventions as running from the conserved cysteine to phenylalanine. Clonality was computed as 1 minus the Shannon entropy, with the entropy normalized by log2 of the number of productive unique TCRs. Whether scalp clones were CD4 or CD8 was inferred by matching scalp TCRbeta sequences against CD4 and CD8 repertoires sorted from blood. The immuneACCESS repertoire file appears here via TCRdb, limited to in-frame rearrangements. These files lack a portion of the clones; in checked studies, under half of the deficit traces to unresolved V genes, and the cause of the others is not known. The DNA was the basis for D and trimming; V, J and clone size are from that table. The sample table contains 150,000 to 250,000 clones; only one count was recorded for 58% of them. Jointly, the top ten make up roughly 5% of the sample.

CDR1 and CDR2 are read off the germline V gene as SGHDN and FVKESK. From cysteine to phenylalanine, the CDR3 is 15 amino acids long. Only the CDR3 portion is preserved as DNA: 45 bases, with reading frame beginning at the first base. V was cut back by 4 bases and J by 6 bases, leaving a gap of 17 bases between them. Worth noting for this clone: Its recognized antigen is unknown. No much larger clonotype is one base removed from it; base qualities were not supplied.

Interpreted using the paper, the time point label stands for: around 22 weeks on oral tofacitinib. The treatment or condition label corresponds to: oral pan-JAK inhibitor, 5-10 mg twice daily. Lesional scalp punch biopsies and peripheral blood were obtained from alopecia areata patients. After PBMCs were isolated by density centrifugation and stained for CD3, CD4 and CD8, a FACSAria was used to sort CD4+ and CD8+ T cells. The origin of this receptor is a human donor with alopecia areata. Recombination joined TRBV14 with TRBJ2-3, with no D gene named confidently. The sequenced sample was CD4+ T cells sorted from blood, obtained at week 24, from a patient treated with tofacitinib. The bases are TGTGCCAGCAGCCCCAAAGCAACCAGGCGGGATACGCAGTATTTT. This translates into CASSPKATRRDTQYF. The reference TRBV14 and TRBJ2-3 proteins fill in what lies around the CDR3, so the full variable domain reads EAGVTQFPSHSVIEKGQTVTLRCDPISGHDNLYWYRRVMGKEIKFLLHFVKESKQDESGMPNNRFLAERTGGTYSTLKVQPAELEDSGVYFCASSPKATRRDTQYFGPGTRLTVL.